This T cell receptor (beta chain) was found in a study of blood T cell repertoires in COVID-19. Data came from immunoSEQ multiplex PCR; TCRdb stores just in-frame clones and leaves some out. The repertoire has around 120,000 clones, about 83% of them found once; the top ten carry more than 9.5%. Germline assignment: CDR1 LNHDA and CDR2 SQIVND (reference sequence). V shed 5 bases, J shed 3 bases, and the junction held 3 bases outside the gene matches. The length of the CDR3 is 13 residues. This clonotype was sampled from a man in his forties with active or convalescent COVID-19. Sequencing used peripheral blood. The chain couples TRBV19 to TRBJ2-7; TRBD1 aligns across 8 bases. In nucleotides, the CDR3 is TGTGCCAGTAGTTCAACAGGGGGCTACGAGCAGTACTTC. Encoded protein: CASSSTGGYEQYF.